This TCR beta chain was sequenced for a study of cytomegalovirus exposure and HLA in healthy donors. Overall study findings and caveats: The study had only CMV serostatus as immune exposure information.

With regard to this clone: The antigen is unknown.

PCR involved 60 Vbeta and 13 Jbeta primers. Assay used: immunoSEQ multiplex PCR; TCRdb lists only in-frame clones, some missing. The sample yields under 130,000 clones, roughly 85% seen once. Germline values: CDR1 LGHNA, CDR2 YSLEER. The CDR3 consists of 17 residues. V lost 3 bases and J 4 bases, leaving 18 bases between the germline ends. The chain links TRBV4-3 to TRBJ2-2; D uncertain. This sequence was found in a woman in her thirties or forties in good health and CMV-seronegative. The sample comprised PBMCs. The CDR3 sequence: CASSHRLGFLGTGELFF. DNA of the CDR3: TGCGCCAGCAGCCACCGGCTAGGATTTTTGGGCACCGGGGAGCTGTTTTTT.